This T cell receptor beta chain was captured by sequencing in a study of cytomegalovirus exposure and HLA in healthy donors. Study-level background: Around 80 million unique TCR sequences came from HLA-typed donors in an early release. Whole-study results and caveats: In a later analysis, TCR association rates varied by HLA locus: DRB1 most, HLA-C fewest. Rarity held for most TCR sequences, but there were some public TCRs that occurred in many donors.

PCR used 60 Vbeta primers and 13 Jbeta primers. Authors' analysis steps: In a later analysis, some 80 million unique TCR beta chains included roughly 11 million shared by two or more donors. The assay was immunoSEQ multiplex PCR, and TCRdb's table has in-frame clones only and misses some. V, J and clone size are those of that table, while D and trimming were read from the DNA. The data hold under 200,000 clones, with around 86% observed a single time. The CDR3 covers 15 residues. The trim removed 1 base at V and 3 bases at J, leaving 1 base unmatched. Germline lookup yields CDR1 SEHNR and CDR2 FQNEAQ (reference sequence). In the case of this clone: Its target is not known.

The material sequenced was PBMCs. This receptor was taken from a girl aged 2 to 9 in good health and CMV-seropositive. The chain combines TRBV7-9 with TRBJ2-1; 9 bases line up with TRBD1. The CDR3 DNA reads TGTGCCAGCAGCTTAGGACAGGGGGGCTACAATGAGCAGTTCTTC. This gives the protein CASSLGQGGYNEQFF.